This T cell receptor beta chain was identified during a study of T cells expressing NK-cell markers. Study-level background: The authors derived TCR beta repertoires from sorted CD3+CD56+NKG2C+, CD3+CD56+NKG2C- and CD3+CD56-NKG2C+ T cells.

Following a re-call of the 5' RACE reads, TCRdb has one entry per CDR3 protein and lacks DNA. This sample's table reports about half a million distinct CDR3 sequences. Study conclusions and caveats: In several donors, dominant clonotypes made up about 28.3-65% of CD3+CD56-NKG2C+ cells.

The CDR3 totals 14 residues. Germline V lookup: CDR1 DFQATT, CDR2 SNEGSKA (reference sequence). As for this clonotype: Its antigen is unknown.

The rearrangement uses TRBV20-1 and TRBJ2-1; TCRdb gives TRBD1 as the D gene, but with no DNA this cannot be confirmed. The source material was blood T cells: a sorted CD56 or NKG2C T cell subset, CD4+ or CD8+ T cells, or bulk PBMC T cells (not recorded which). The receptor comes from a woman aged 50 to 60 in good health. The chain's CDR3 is CSAAGAPLSNEQFF.